This T cell receptor beta chain was captured by sequencing in a study of vaccination effects on CD4 cells after COVID-19. The germline V gene encodes CDR1 SEHNR and CDR2 FQNEAQ (reference sequence). Trimming removed 3 bases at V and 4 bases at J, with 15 bases between. This CDR3 region has 15 residues. Antigen-specific CD4+ T cells expanded by the ViraFEST assay with viral peptide pools were then sequenced. A roughly ten-day culture period preceded the isolation of CD4+ T cells. Nucleocapsid antibodies stayed negative before and after vaccination, showing no earlier SARS-CoV-2 infection. Cultivation was performed at approximately 2.1 million PBMC per well with roughly 9.2 IU/ml IL-2 and 10 ug/ml peptides added. Half the medium was swapped for IL-2 medium on days 3 and 7. Clones were read by immunoSEQ multiplex PCR, and TCRdb kept only the in-frame ones, dropping some. The sample gives 30,000 to 40,000 clones, more than 60% of which show up once; around 21% is in the top ten.

In regard to this clone: No antigen is known for it.

Specimen: CD4+ T cells from PBMCs cultured with SARS-CoV-2 spike peptides, collected before COVID-19 vaccination. The gene calls are TRBV7-9 and TRBJ1-2; a weak D match, TRBD1 (5 bases). The sequence derives from a human donor who received a COVID-19 vaccine. The CDR3 sequence: CASSFSGDGSYGYTF. CDR3 DNA: TGTGCCAGCAGCTTTAGCGGGGACGGTAGCTATGGCTACACCTTC.